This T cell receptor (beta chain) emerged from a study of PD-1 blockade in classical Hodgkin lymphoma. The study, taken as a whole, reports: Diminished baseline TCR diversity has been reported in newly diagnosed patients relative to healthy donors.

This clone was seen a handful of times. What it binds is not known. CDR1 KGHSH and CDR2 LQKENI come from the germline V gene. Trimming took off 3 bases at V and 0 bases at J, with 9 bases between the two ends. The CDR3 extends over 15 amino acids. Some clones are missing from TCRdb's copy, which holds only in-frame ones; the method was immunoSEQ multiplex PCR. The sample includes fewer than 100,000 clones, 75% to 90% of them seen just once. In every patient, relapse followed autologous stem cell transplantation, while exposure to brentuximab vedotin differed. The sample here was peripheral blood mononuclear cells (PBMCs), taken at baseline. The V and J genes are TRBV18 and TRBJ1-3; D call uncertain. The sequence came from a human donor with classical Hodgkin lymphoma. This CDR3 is CASSPVTTSGNTIYF. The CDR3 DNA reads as TGTGCCAGCTCACCTGTTACCACCTCTGGAAACACCATATATTTT.